This TCR beta chain was found in a study of PD-1 blockade in classical Hodgkin lymphoma. General study findings and limits: Baseline diversity was lower in partial responders and progressors than complete responders. Repertoire difference causes, possibly disease activity or prior therapy, remain undefined. Healthy donors were reported to have higher baseline TCR diversity than newly diagnosed patients.

The data were produced by immunoSEQ multiplex PCR, yet TCRdb's version contains in-frame clones alone and is incomplete. The table has 15,000 or so clones, roughly two thirds seen once. Germline V gene sequence: CDR1 MDHEN, CDR2 SYDVKM. The ends lost 2 bases at V and 4 bases at J; junction bases unmatched: 5. The CDR3 has 16 residues. About this clone: Its antigen is undetermined.

No patient escaped relapse after autologous stem cell transplantation, and brentuximab vedotin exposure varied. Complete response, partial response or progressive disease constituted the best response categories observed. The clonotype was recovered from a human donor with classical Hodgkin lymphoma. Sequences were derived from peripheral blood mononuclear cells (PBMCs), sampled at baseline. V and J are TRBV28 and TRBJ2-1; 10 bases fit TRBD2. The CDR3 region has the DNA TGTGCCAGCAGTTTACGGACTAGCGGATTTTACAATGAGCAGTTCTTC. It is translated as CASSLRTSGFYNEQFF.